This T cell receptor (beta chain) was observed in a study of cytomegalovirus exposure and HLA in healthy donors. PCR primers comprised 60 Vbeta and 13 Jbeta primers. Data came from immunoSEQ multiplex PCR; TCRdb stores just in-frame clones and leaves some out. Of approximately 240,000 clones in the sample, more than 75% were seen once. The CDR3 sequence is 15 residues long. CDR1 and CDR2 from the germline V gene are SGDLS and YYNGEE. J was trimmed by 5 bases and V by 4 bases; bases with no gene match: 8. This TCR derives from a woman aged 40-49 years in good health and CMV-seropositive. Sequencing was done on a sample of PBMCs. This chain joins TRBV9 and TRBJ2-2, with 7 bases lining up with TRBD2. The CDR3 loop is CASSPETSYTGELFF. In DNA form, the CDR3 reads TGTGCCAGCAGCCCAGAGACTAGCTATACCGGGGAGCTGTTTTTT.